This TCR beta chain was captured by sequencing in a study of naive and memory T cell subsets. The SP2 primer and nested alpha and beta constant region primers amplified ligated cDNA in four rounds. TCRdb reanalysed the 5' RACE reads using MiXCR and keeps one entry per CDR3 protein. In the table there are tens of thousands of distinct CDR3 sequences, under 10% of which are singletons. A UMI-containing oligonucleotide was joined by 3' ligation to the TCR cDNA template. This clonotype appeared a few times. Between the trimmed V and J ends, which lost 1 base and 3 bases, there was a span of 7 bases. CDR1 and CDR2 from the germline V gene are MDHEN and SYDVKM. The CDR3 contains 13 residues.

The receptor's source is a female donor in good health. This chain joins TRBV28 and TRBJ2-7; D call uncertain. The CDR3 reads CASSLSDGYEQYF. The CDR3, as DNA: TGTGCCAGCAGTTTATCGGACGGCTACGAGCAGTACTTC.